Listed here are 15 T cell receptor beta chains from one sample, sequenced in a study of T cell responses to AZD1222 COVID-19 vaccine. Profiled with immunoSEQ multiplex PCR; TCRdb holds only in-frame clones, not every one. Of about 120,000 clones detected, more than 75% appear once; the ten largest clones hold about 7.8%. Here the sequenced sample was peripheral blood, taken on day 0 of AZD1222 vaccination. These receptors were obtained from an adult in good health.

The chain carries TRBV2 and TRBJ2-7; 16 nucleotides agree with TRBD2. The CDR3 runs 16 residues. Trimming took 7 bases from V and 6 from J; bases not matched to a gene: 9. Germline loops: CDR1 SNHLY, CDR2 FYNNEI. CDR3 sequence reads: CASTRGGTSGRGEQYF. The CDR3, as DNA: TGTGCCAGCACGAGAGGGGGGACTAGCGGGAGGGGCGAGCAGTACTTC.

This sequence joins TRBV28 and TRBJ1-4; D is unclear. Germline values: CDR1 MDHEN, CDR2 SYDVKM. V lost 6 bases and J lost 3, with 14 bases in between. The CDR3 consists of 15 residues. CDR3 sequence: CASSPRAPANEKLFF. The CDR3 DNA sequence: TGTGCCAGCAGCCCCCGGGCCCCAGCTAATGAAAAACTGTTTTTT.

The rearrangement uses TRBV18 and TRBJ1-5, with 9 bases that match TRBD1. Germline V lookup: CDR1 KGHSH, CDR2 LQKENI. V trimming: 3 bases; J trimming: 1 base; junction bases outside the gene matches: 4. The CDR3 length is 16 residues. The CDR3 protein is CASSPGTGLSNQPQHF. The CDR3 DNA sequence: TGTGCCAGCTCACCCGGGACAGGGCTAAGCAATCAGCCCCAGCATTTT.

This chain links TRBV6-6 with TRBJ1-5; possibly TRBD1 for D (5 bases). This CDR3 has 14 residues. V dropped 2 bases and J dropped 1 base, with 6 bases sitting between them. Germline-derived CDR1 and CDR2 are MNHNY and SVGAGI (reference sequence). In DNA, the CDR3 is TGTGCCAGCAGTTACGGGGGGAGCAATCAGCCCCAGCATTTT. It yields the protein CASSYGGSNQPQHF.

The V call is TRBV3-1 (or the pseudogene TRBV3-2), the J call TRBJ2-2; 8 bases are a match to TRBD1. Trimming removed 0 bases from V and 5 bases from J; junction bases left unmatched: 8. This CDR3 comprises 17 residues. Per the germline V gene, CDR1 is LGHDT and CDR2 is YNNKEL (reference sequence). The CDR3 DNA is TGTGCCAGCAGCCAAGACAGGGGGCGGGACTGGACCGGGGAGCTGTTTTTT. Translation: CASSQDRGRDWTGELFF.

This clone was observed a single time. CDR3 residues: CASSPLRGDSYEQYF. The CDR3 DNA reads as TGTGCCAGCAGCCCCCTGAGGGGAGACTCCTACGAGCAGTACTTC. The chain joins TRBV7-9 to TRBJ2-7; D tentatively fits TRBD1 or TRBD2 (5 bases each). This CDR3 comprises 15 residues. Germline CDR1 is SEHNR and CDR2 is FQNEAQ (reference sequence). Between the trimmed V and J ends, which lost 5 bases and 0 bases, there was a span of 14 bases.

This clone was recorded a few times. The CDR3 DNA reads as TGCGCCAGCAGCCAAGAAGCCCAGCGGGCCTCCTACAATGAGCAGTTCTTC. Its protein product is CASSQEAQRASYNEQFF. This chain connects TRBV4-3 to TRBJ2-1; maybe TRBD2 (6 bases). Germline V gene sequence: CDR1 LGHNA, CDR2 YSLEER. This CDR3 region has 17 residues. V lost 0 bases and J lost 0, with 12 bases in between.

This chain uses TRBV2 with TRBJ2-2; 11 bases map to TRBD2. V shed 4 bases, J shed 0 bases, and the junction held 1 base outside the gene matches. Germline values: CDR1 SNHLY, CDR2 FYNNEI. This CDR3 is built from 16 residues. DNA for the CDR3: TGTGCCAGCAGTGGGACTAGCGGGTCGAACACCGGGGAGCTGTTTTTT. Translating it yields CASSGTSGSNTGELFF.

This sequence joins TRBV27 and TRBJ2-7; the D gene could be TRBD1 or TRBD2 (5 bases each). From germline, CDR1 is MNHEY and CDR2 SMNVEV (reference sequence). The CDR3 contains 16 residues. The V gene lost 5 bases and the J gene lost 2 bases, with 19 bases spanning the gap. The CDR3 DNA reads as TGTGCCAGCAGTCCGACCCGGGACGGTCGGACCTACGAGCAGTACTTC. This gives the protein CASSPTRDGRTYEQYF.

The CDR3 DNA follows: TGCGCCAGCAGCTTCAGACAGGGGCCCTCCTACGAGCAGTACTTC. This gives the protein CASSFRQGPSYEQYF. The J gene is TRBJ2-7, the V gene TRBV5-1, with 8 bases matching TRBD1. The CDR3 runs to 15 residues. Trimming at V came to 2 bases and at J to 0 bases, leaving 4 bases not matched to a gene. CDR1 and CDR2 from the germline V gene are SGHRS and YFSETQ.

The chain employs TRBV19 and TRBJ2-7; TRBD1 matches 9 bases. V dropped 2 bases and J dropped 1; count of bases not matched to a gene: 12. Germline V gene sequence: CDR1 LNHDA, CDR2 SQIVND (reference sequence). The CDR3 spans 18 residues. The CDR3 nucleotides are TGTGCCAGTAGTATACTCCGGGACAGGGATCGTTGGTCCTACGAGCAGTACTTC. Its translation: CASSILRDRDRWSYEQYF.

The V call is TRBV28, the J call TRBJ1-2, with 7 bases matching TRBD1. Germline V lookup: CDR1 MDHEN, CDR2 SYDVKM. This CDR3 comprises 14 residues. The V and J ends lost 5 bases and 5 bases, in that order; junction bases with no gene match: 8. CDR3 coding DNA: TGTGCCAGCAGTCCAGGGGGGACAGTTTATGGCTACACCTTC. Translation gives CASSPGGTVYGYTF.

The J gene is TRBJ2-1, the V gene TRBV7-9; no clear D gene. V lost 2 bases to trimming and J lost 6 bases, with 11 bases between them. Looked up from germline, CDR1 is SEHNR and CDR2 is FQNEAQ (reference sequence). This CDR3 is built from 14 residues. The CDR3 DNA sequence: TGTGCCAGCAGCTTAAGGGCCGACTCCAATGAGCAGTTCTTC. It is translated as CASSLRADSNEQFF.

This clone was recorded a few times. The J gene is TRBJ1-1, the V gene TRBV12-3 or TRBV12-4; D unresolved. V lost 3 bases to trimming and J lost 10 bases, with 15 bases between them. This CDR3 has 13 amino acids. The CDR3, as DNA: TGTGCCAGCAGTTTCGACACCCTCTCGGGAGCTTTCTTT. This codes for CASSFDTLSGAFF.

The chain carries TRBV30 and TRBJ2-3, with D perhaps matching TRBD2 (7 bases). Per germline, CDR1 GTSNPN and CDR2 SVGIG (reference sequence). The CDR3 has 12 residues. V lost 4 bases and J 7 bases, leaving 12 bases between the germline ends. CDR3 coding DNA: TGTGCCTGGAATTGGGGGGGGCATACGCAGTATTTT. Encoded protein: CAWNWGGHTQYF.